This T cell receptor (beta chain) was found in a study of persistence of HIV-infected CD4 T cells. An overlapping HIV-1 Gag peptide pool stimulated these cells at 0.85 to 1 ug/peptide/mL. CD40L-negative CD69-negative CD45RO-high memory CD4+ T cells were sorted as populations depleted of antigen-responding cells. Concerning this clone: The antigen is undetermined.

The libraries were made with immunoSEQ version 4 in survey mode. Profiled with immunoSEQ multiplex PCR; TCRdb holds only in-frame clones, not every one. The table records more than 30,000 clones, approximately 78% of them present only once. This material consisted of cultured CD4+ T cells from PBMCs, taken from a patient who received antiretroviral therapy. The sequence came from an adult with HIV. The donor label of this sample is uncertain.

The CDR3 sequence is CASSAAGRSGANVLTF. In nucleotides, the CDR3 is TGTGCCAGCAGTGCGGCCGGCCGCTCTGGGGCCAACGTCCTGACTTTC. The chain employs TRBV2 and TRBJ2-6; D not resolved. This CDR3 region has 16 residues. The V end lost 4 bases, the J end lost 0 bases, and 10 bases lay between the germline ends. Germline V CDR1 and CDR2: SNHLY, FYNNEI. The entire variable domain, with the rest obtained from reference TRBV2 and TRBJ2-6, is as follows: EPEVTQTPSHQVTQMGQEVILRCVPISNHLYFYWYRQILGQKVEFLVSFYNNEISEKSEIFDDQFSVERPDGSNFTLKIRSTKLEDSAMYFCASSAAGRSGANVLTFGAGSRLTVL.